The clone carrying this T cell receptor beta chain was counted only a few times. Its antigen is not known. TCRdb analysed the RT-PCR reads with MiXCR anew, one entry per CDR3 protein. The sample records around 580,000 distinct CDR3 sequences, about 11% being singletons. The sample comes from a study of response to subunit inactivated influenza vaccine. Study-level findings and limits: Authors suggested each seasonal influenza vaccination recruits few new T cells.

Trimming took 5 bases from V and 4 from J, leaving 11 bases between them. Germline CDR1 and CDR2: SEHNR and FQNEAQ (reference sequence). CDR3 length: 14 amino acids. This rearrangement joins TRBV7-9 to TRBJ1-4, with a possible D match to TRBD1 (5 bases). The source material was PBMCs from blood, sampled on the day of vaccination. The receptor was derived from a man aged 45 to 65 who received an inactivated influenza vaccine. CDR3 DNA: TGTGCCAGCAGCCTCAGGGACTTTAATGAAAAACTGTTTTTT. This encodes CASSLRDFNEKLFF.